The rows below give T cell receptor beta chains drawn from one sample of a study of blood T cells in healthy people across ages. TCRdb passed the 5' RACE reads through MiXCR, listing each CDR3 protein once. Of about 1.6 million distinct CDR3 sequences listed, roughly a third were seen once; the top ten hold about 10%. Input material: blood. The receptor source for this set is a young woman in good health. Both conserved end residues are part of each CDR3. The D gene is left open where the match is weak. Size is stated for part of the rows, as once, few or many counts, or as a class when the clone is expanded.

V gene	clone size	J gene	CDR3 length	D gene	CDR3 protein	CDR3 DNA
TRBV5-1	few	TRBJ2-5	17	TRBD2	CASSLDSSGRARETQYF	TGCGCCAGCAGCTTGGATTCTAGCGGGAGGGCCCGGGAGACCCAGTACTTC
TRBV7-8	few	TRBJ2-5	15	TRBD2	CASSRTSGGSETQYF	TGTGCCAGCAGCCGGACTAGCGGGGGGTCAGAGACCCAGTACTTC
TRBV20-1	few	TRBJ2-3	13	TRBD1	CGASGGNTDTQYF	TGCGGTGCCTCAGGGGGAAATACAGATACGCAGTATTTT
TRBV18	-	TRBJ2-1	16	-	CASSPPGSLAAHEQFF	TGTGCCAGCTCACCACCCGGATCGCTGGCAGCCCATGAGCAGTTCTTC
TRBV12-3/TRBV12-4	-	TRBJ2-3	17	TRBD1	CASSLRGQGGNADAQYF	TGTGCCAGCAGTTTAAGAGGACAGGGGGGAAACGCAGATGCGCAGTATTTT
TRBV4-1	-	TRBJ2-1	16	TRBD1	CASRGTGRSGDSEQFF	TGCGCCAGCAGAGGGACGGGGCGGTCCGGGGACAGTGAGCAGTTCTTC
TRBV30	many	TRBJ2-6	13	-	CARLSIRANVLTF	TGTGCCCGTTTATCTATTAGGGCCAACGTCCTGACTTTC
TRBV5-1	-	TRBJ2-5	14	-	CASSFGNHGETQYF	TGCGCCAGCAGCTTCGGGAACCACGGAGAGACCCAGTACTTC
TRBV6-5	-	TRBJ2-3	18	-	CASSYSMGSPTREDTQYF	TGTGCCAGCAGTTACTCGATGGGTAGCCCTACCAGGGAAGATACGCAGTATTTT
TRBV4-1	-	TRBJ2-3	16	-	CASSQDEGASTDTQYF	TGCGCCAGCAGCCAAGACGAAGGGGCCAGCACAGATACGCAGTATTTT
TRBV7-9	-	TRBJ2-1	16	-	CASSLSGLIPYNEQFF	TGTGCCAGCAGCCTTAGTGGGCTCATCCCATACAATGAGCAGTTCTTC
TRBV27	-	TRBJ2-1	13	-	CARKRPSYNEQFF	TGTGCCAGAAAGCGGCCCTCCTACAATGAGCAGTTCTTC
TRBV3-1	-	TRBJ2-5	16	TRBD2	CASSQASGRAVETQYF	TGTGCCAGCAGCCAAGCGAGCGGGAGGGCCGTAGAGACCCAGTACTTC
TRBV10-3	-	TRBJ1-1	14	-	CAISESTRGTEAFF	TGTGCCATCAGTGAGTCGACTCGGGGGACCGAAGCTTTCTTT
TRBV5-1	-	TRBJ2-2	15	-	CASSLDSGFPGELFF	TGCGCCAGCAGCTTGGATTCTGGGTTTCCCGGGGAGCTGTTTTTT
TRBV20-1	-	TRBJ1-2	13	-	CSARDSGILGYTF	TGCAGTGCTAGAGATTCAGGGATCCTTGGCTACACCTTC
TRBV5-4	-	TRBJ2-3	14	-	CASSLSTKGDTQYF	TGTGCCAGCAGCTTGTCGACGAAAGGAGATACGCAGTATTTT
TRBV28	few	TRBJ2-7	17	TRBD2	CASSLSGLAGTGYEQYF	TGTGCCAGCAGTTTATCGGGACTAGCGGGAACGGGGTACGAGCAGTACTTC
TRBV4-1	-	TRBJ2-5	17	TRBD2	CASSKRVAGGRQETQYF	TGCGCCAGCAGCAAGAGAGTTGCGGGGGGTCGACAAGAGACCCAGTACTTC
TRBV29-1	-	TRBJ1-1	12	-	CSVLGGGTEAFF	TGCAGCGTTCTCGGGGGGGGGACTGAAGCTTTCTTT
TRBV11-1	-	TRBJ2-7	14	TRBD1	CASSNRGFRNEQYF	TGTGCCAGCAGCAACAGGGGATTCCGTAACGAGCAGTACTTC
TRBV27	-	TRBJ1-1	13	-	CASSLMLAGEAFF	TGTGCCAGCAGTTTAATGCTTGCGGGAGAAGCTTTCTTT
TRBV28	once	TRBJ2-5	19	TRBD1	CASSPPTVGTGVTQGTQYF	TGTGCCAGCAGCCCCCCCACTGTCGGAACAGGGGTAACCCAAGGGACCCAGTACTTC
TRBV7-3	-	TRBJ2-1	15	TRBD1	CTSSTTGESYNEQFF	TGTACCAGCAGTACCACAGGGGAGTCCTACAATGAGCAGTTCTTC
TRBV11-2	-	TRBJ2-7	14	-	CASSPPPSSYEQYF	TGTGCCAGCAGCCCCCCCCCTAGCTCCTACGAGCAGTACTTC
TRBV7-8	many	TRBJ2-7	13	-	CASRLGRTKEQYF	TGTGCCAGCAGACTAGGACGGACGAAGGAGCAGTACTTC
TRBV9	-	TRBJ1-1	13	-	CASSERGHGEAFF	TGTGCCAGCAGCGAGCGAGGTCACGGTGAAGCTTTCTTT
TRBV20-1	-	TRBJ2-3	11	-	CSAKFIDTQYF	TGCAGTGCTAAGTTTATAGATACGCAGTATTTT
TRBV27	few	TRBJ1-1	13	-	CASRPQENTEAFF	TGTGCCAGCAGACCACAGGAAAACACTGAAGCTTTCTTT
TRBV15	-	TRBJ2-3	13	-	CATSRGFGDTRYF	TGTGCCACCAGCAGAGGGTTCGGAGATACGCGGTATTTT
TRBV20-1	-	TRBJ1-2	10	-	CSASQSGYTF	TGCAGTGCGTCGCAGAGTGGCTACACCTTC
TRBV11-2	few	TRBJ2-3	17	TRBD2	CASSLGRSGGGADTQYF	TGTGCCAGCAGCTTAGGGCGGTCGGGAGGGGGGGCAGATACGCAGTATTTT
TRBV14	few	TRBJ2-6	14	-	CASTPSRGSYVLTF	TGTGCCAGCACCCCCTCCCGGGGGAGCTACGTCCTGACTTTC
TRBV5-8	-	TRBJ1-2	16	TRBD1	CASSWGTGGPNYGYTF	TGTGCCAGCAGCTGGGGGACAGGGGGTCCCAACTATGGCTACACCTTC
TRBV9	few	TRBJ1-5	14	-	CASSKRDSNQPQHF	TGTGCCAGCAGCAAACGGGACAGCAATCAGCCCCAGCATTTT
TRBV14	-	TRBJ2-1	18	TRBD1	CASSQDNMGQGDGNEQFF	TGTGCCAGCAGCCAAGATAATATGGGACAGGGAGACGGGAATGAGCAGTTCTTC